This TCR beta chain emerged from a study of cytomegalovirus exposure and HLA in healthy donors. The study ran its PCR with 60 Vbeta and 13 Jbeta primers. Clones were sequenced by immunoSEQ multiplex PCR, and TCRdb holds only the in-frame ones, with some missing. Of approximately 150,000 clones listed, about 84% were seen once; the top ten hold 3.4%. The CDR3 covers 16 residues. Germline V gene lookup returns CDR1 MNHEY and CDR2 SMNVEV (reference sequence). The ends were cut back, 4 bases at V and 3 bases at J, with 15 bases in the middle. The chain recombines TRBV27 with TRBJ2-2, with D uncertain. The sequence was obtained from a male donor in good health and CMV-seronegative. Sequenced sample: PBMCs. CDR3 nucleotides: TGTGCCAGCAGTTCAAACTCGCCCCGTGACACCGGGGAGCTGTTTTTT. Translated: CASSSNSPRDTGELFF.